The entry that follows covers one TCR beta chain sequence. What it binds is not known. The data were taken from a study of beta chain features in type 1 diabetes. It was via CD45RO/CCR7/CD25/CD127/CD95/CD27 that CD4+ naive, central memory, regulatory and stem cell-like memory cells were sorted. Whole-study results and caveats: The influence of HLA type on TCRB rearrangement stayed undetermined. Within patients, naive, central memory and Treg TCRB repertoires seemed more similar than within healthy donors.

As every portion of the isolated RNA was reverse transcribed, the sequencing read expressed TCRB transcripts. Mean read depth for naive, central memory and regulatory T cell samples was approximately 3.57 million reads. Clones were sequenced by immunoSEQ multiplex PCR, and TCRdb holds only the in-frame ones, with some missing. The sample records a few hundred thousand clones, about 29% being singletons. V lost 4 bases, J lost 7 bases, and 9 bases stayed unmatched. The CDR3 runs to 14 residues. CDR1 is SEHNR and CDR2 is FQNEAQ in the germline V gene (reference sequence). The clonotype comes from a man aged 18 to 29 in good health. This chain joins TRBV7-9 and TRBJ2-7; TRBD2 aligns across 8 bases. Sequences were obtained from naive CD4+ T cells from blood. This CDR3 reads CASSSRAGVGEQYF. The DNA for the CDR3 is TGTGCCAGCAGCTCCCGAGCGGGAGTGGGAGAGCAGTACTTC.